This T cell receptor (beta chain) was identified in a study of T cells in Graves' hyperthyroidism and ophthalmopathy. It was considered stable Graves' hyperthyroidism when ophthalmopathy did not progress within 18 months. The TCR beta CDR3 regions underwent amplification using RNA transcripts as the source. First-round RT-PCR with HTBI primers amplified the TCR CDR3 region. TCRdb recomputed calls from the multiplex PCR reads with MiXCR, one row per CDR3 protein. The data show a few hundred thousand distinct CDR3 sequences, 15% to 18% seen once. Germline V gene data show CDR1 as MNHNS and CDR2 as SASEGT. The V end was cut by 2 bases, the J end by 0 bases, with 16 bases between. The CDR3 has 17 residues.

The clonotype was recovered from a woman aged 25 to 45 with Graves' hyperthyroidism. Sequencing was carried out using blood. The chain has TRBV6-1 and TRBJ1-1; TRBD1 is a possible D gene (6 bases). Here the CDR3 DNA reads TGTGCCAGCAGTGAACCCCCCGGGGGCACTTTGAACACTGAAGCTTTCTTT. It codes for CASSEPPGGTLNTEAFF.